This TCR beta chain was identified during a study of cytomegalovirus exposure and HLA in healthy donors. For the study at large: When 350 to 500 donors were genotyped, roughly 82% of them were found to fall in the Caucasian-associated ancestry cluster.

All the people who gave samples were healthy bone marrow donors. Findings and limits, study-wide: Most TCR beta V segments were productive about 87% or about 30% of the time in an earlier analysis.

The study ran its PCR with 60 Vbeta and 13 Jbeta primers. Only in-frame clones appear in the TCRdb table, and some are missing; sequencing was by immunoSEQ multiplex PCR. The repertoire holds roughly 120,000 clones, with over 75% as singletons. Remarks on this clone: Its cognate antigen is unknown.

With 1 base removed from V and 2 bases from J, the gap between germline ends came to 7 bases. The CDR3 is made up of 14 amino acids. The germline CDR1 and CDR2 sequences are SEHNR and FQNEAQ (reference sequence). The clonotype was recovered from a man between 35 and 55 years old in good health and CMV-seronegative. Sequences were obtained from PBMCs. The V call is TRBV7-9, the J call TRBJ2-3; maybe TRBD2 (5 bases). The CDR3 reads CASSLGLATDTQYF. The DNA of the CDR3 is TGTGCCAGCAGCTTAGGGCTAGCCACAGATACGCAGTATTTT.